Each of the 18 T cell receptor beta chains below was sequenced from the same sample in a study of cytomegalovirus exposure and HLA in healthy donors. The PCR employed 60 Vbeta primers together with 13 Jbeta primers. The assay was immunoSEQ multiplex PCR, and TCRdb's table has in-frame clones only and misses some. This table has about 120,000 clones, 75% appearing once. The material sequenced was PBMCs. These receptor sequences come from a woman between 35 and 50 years old in good health and CMV-seropositive.

This clone has a single count. The chain recombines TRBV18 with TRBJ1-5; 7 nucleotides align to TRBD1. The V gene end was trimmed by 3 bases and the J gene end by 4 bases; junction bases not matched to a gene: 9. The CDR3 is made up of 16 amino acids. Germline CDR1 is KGHSH and CDR2 is LQKENI. CDR3 amino acids: CASSPPTGAGNQPQHF. The DNA for the CDR3 is TGTGCCAGCTCACCGCCTACAGGGGCTGGTAATCAGCCCCAGCATTTT.

The chain has TRBV29-1 and TRBJ1-4, with 7 bases matching TRBD1. This CDR3 region has 13 residues. The trim removed 6 bases at V and 8 bases at J, leaving 9 bases unmatched. CDR1 SQVTM and CDR2 ANQGSEA come from the germline V gene. The CDR3 DNA is TGCAGCGTCGAAACAGGGGTGCGGGAAAAACTGTTTTTT. This codes for CSVETGVREKLFF.

The chain couples TRBV4-3 to TRBJ2-7; D possibly corresponds to TRBD1 (6 bases). Germline V gives CDR1 LGHNA, CDR2 YSLEER. Trimming took 0 bases from V and 6 from J, leaving 15 bases between them. The CDR3 extends over 15 amino acids. The CDR3 sequence is CASSQDVGDKGEQYF. The CDR3 DNA reads as TGCGCCAGCAGCCAAGATGTGGGGGACAAAGGCGAGCAGTACTTC.

This clone was recorded only once. The chain has TRBV7-9 and TRBJ2-7; 7 positions match TRBD1. This CDR3 has 15 residues. Unmatched junction bases numbered 2, after V lost 0 bases and J lost 0 bases. Germline lookup yields CDR1 SEHNR and CDR2 FQNEAQ (reference sequence). CDR3 protein: CASSLATGPSYEQYF. CDR3 in DNA: TGTGCCAGCAGCTTAGCGACAGGGCCCTCCTACGAGCAGTACTTC.

The chain joins TRBV6-5 to TRBJ2-3, with D maybe TRBD1 (5 bases). This CDR3 region has 15 residues. Germline V gene lookup returns CDR1 MNHEY and CDR2 SVGAGI. Trimming left V 0 bases short and J 4 bases short, with 11 bases between. CDR3 bases: TGTGCCAGCAGTTACTCGGGGCCCCCATCAGATACGCAGTATTTT. Protein: CASSYSGPPSDTQYF.

The rearrangement joins TRBV6-5 to TRBJ1-3; D might be TRBD1 (6 bases). In germline, CDR1 is MNHEY, CDR2 SVGAGI. The CDR3 extends over 15 amino acids. With 6 bases removed from V and 0 bases from J, the gap between germline ends came to 12 bases. The CDR3 region has the DNA TGTGCCAGCAGGTCAGGGGCCATCTCTGGAAACACCATATATTTT. The encoded protein is CASRSGAISGNTIYF.

V gene TRBV5-4 combines with J gene TRBJ1-2; 7 bases fit TRBD1. Germline CDR1 and CDR2: SGHNT and YYREEE (reference sequence). J was trimmed by 4 bases and V by 4 bases; bases with no gene match: 7. The CDR3 totals 14 residues. The CDR3 spells CASSARQGGYGYTF. The CDR3 DNA sequence: TGTGCCAGCAGCGCACGACAGGGCGGCTATGGCTACACCTTC. Full variable domain (remainder filled in from reference TRBV5-4 and TRBJ1-2): ETGVTQSPTHLIKTRGQQVTLRCSSQSGHNTVSWYQQALGQGPQFIFQYYREEENGRGNFPPRFSGLQFPNYSSELNVNALELDDSALYLCASSARQGGYGYTFGSGTRLTVV.

This rearrangement joins TRBV7-2 to TRBJ2-4; D is perhaps TRBD2 (5 bases). CDR3 size: 16 residues. Germline V gene data show CDR1 as SGHTA and CDR2 as FQGNSA. With 4 bases removed from V and 0 bases from J, the gap between germline ends came to 13 bases. CDR3 residues: CASSSRGFVAKNIQYF. CDR3 nucleotides: TGTGCCAGCAGCTCCCGGGGATTCGTAGCCAAAAACATTCAGTACTTC.

This clone was recorded a few times. The J gene is TRBJ2-7, the V gene TRBV11-2, with a tentative D call TRBD1 (6 bases). There are 14 residues in the CDR3. V shed 1 base and J shed 5 bases, with 12 bases lying between them. Germline CDR1 reads SGHAT; CDR2 reads FQNNGV. The CDR3 here is CASSLGAGEDEQYF. The CDR3 DNA sequence: TGTGCCAGCAGCTTAGGTGCAGGGGAAGACGAGCAGTACTTC.

The V call is TRBV6-5, the J call TRBJ2-7, with TRBD1 matching 7 bases. Germline CDR1 and CDR2: MNHEY and SVGAGI. V dropped 6 bases and J dropped 3; count of bases not matched to a gene: 2. The CDR3 has 12 residues. The CDR3 protein is CASRGGVYEQYF. The CDR3 DNA is TGTGCCAGCAGAGGGGGCGTCTACGAGCAGTACTTC.

This clone was found once. The chain links TRBV7-9 to TRBJ1-5; D ambiguous. Germline assignment: CDR1 SEHNR and CDR2 FQNEAQ (reference sequence). V lost 2 bases and J 3 bases, leaving 11 bases between the germline ends. This CDR3 is built from 15 residues. CDR3 amino acids: CASSLMGSPNQPQHF. The DNA for the CDR3 is TGTGCCAGCAGCTTAATGGGCAGTCCCAATCAGCCCCAGCATTTT.

This chain links TRBV9 with TRBJ1-1; the match to TRBD1 covers 7 bases. V gave up 0 bases and J gave up 4 bases; unmatched junction bases: 3. From germline, CDR1 is SGDLS and CDR2 YYNGEE. The CDR3 runs to 14 residues. CDR3 in DNA: TGTGCCAGCAGCGTAGGTAGGGGGCTCACTGAAGCTTTCTTT. Translating it yields CASSVGRGLTEAFF.

V gene TRBV5-1 combines with J gene TRBJ2-7; 11 nucleotides match TRBD2. V trimming: 0 bases; J trimming: 3 bases; junction bases outside the gene matches: 5. Germline V gene lookup returns CDR1 SGHRS and CDR2 YFSETQ. This CDR3 spans 16 amino acids. The CDR3 region has the DNA TGCGCCAGCAGCTTGGATAATACTAGCGGGAGCTACGAGCAGTACTTC. This gives the protein CASSLDNTSGSYEQYF. The whole variable domain, filled in from reference TRBV5-1 and TRBJ2-7, reads KAGVTQTPRYLIKTRGQQVTLSCSPISGHRSVSWYQQTPGQGLQFLFEYFSETQRNKGNFPGRFSGRQFSNSRSEMNVSTLELGDSALYLCASSLDNTSGSYEQYFGPGTRLTVT.

This chain links TRBV21-1 with TRBJ2-1; the D segment call TRBD1 is taken from the table without a DNA check. TRBV21-1 counts as a pseudogene. The CDR3 contains 15 residues. Here the CDR3 DNA reads TGTGCCAGCAGCATTTGGGGCTGGGGGCACAATGAGCAGTTCTTC. As protein: CASSIWGWGHNEQFF.

The rearrangement links TRBV4-2 to TRBJ1-4; the D is unclear. Germline lookup yields CDR1 LGHNA and CDR2 YNFKEQ. The CDR3 has 15 amino acids. Trimming cost V 5 bases and J 8 bases, with 18 bases left between them. DNA of the CDR3: TGTGCCAGCAGCTTGCAGGAAGACCAAACCGAAAAACTGTTTTTT. Amino acids: CASSLQEDQTEKLFF.

The chain recombines TRBV28 with TRBJ1-1; D is possibly TRBD1 (6 bases). V shed 9 bases and J shed 1 base, with 12 bases lying between them. The length of the CDR3 is 13 residues. From germline, CDR1 is MDHEN and CDR2 SYDVKM. This CDR3 is CASLQQGNTEAFF. The CDR3 DNA follows: TGTGCCAGTCTTCAACAGGGGAACACTGAAGCTTTCTTT.

V and J are TRBV27 and TRBJ2-7; D not resolved. The germline CDR1 and CDR2 sequences are MNHEY and SMNVEV (reference sequence). Trimming took off 5 bases at V and 6 bases at J, with 11 bases between the two ends. The CDR3 loop spans 12 amino acids. DNA for the CDR3: TGTGCCAGCAGTCGGGTCTTGGGCGAGCAGTACTTC. It yields the protein CASSRVLGEQYF.

This chain joins TRBV7-9 and TRBJ2-1, with 8 bases lining up with TRBD1. Unmatched junction bases numbered 7, after V lost 5 bases and J lost 4 bases. From germline, CDR1 is SEHNR and CDR2 FQNEAQ (reference sequence). This CDR3 contains 15 residues. CDR3 residues: CASSAGQANYNEQFF. In DNA, the CDR3 is TGTGCCAGCAGCGCGGGACAGGCAAATTACAATGAGCAGTTCTTC.